This T cell receptor (beta chain) came from a study of cytotoxic CD8 clonotypes in ibrutinib-treated CLL. The study's findings and limits: Contraction or stability on treatment characterized the public clonotypes, which were uncommon.

The CDR3 totals 13 residues. The germline V gene encodes CDR1 SGHTA and CDR2 FQGNSA. Unmatched junction bases numbered 8, after V lost 5 bases and J lost 8 bases. Depth targeted 1 in 200,000 to 1 in 1 million T cells, averaging around 10x coverage per clonotype. Produced via immunoSEQ multiplex PCR; TCRdb's table is partial and in-frame only. The sample records hundreds of thousands of clones, 60% to 80% being singletons. With respect to this clone: Its antigen is unidentified.

Here the sequenced sample was PBMCs, taken after 12 months of ibrutinib treatment. The V and J genes are TRBV7-2 and TRBJ1-2; TRBD1 agrees at 7 bases. The receptor comes from a human donor with chronic lymphocytic leukemia. The CDR3 DNA reads TGTGCCAGCAGCACCTTGGGACAGACCGGCTACACCTTC. Protein: CASSTLGQTGYTF.